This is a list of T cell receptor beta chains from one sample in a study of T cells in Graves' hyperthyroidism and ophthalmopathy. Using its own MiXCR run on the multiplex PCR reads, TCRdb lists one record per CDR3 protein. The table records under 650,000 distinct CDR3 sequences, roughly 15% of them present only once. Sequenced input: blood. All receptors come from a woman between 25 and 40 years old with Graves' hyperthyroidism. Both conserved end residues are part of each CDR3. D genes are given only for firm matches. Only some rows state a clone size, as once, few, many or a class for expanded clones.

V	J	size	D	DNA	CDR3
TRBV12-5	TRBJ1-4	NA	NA	TGTGCTAGTGGTTTGATTGGGGAAAAACTGTTTTTT	CASGLIGEKLFF
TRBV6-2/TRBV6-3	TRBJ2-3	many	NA	TGTGCCAGCAGTCGGACCTCAGATACGCAGTATTTT	CASSRTSDTQYF
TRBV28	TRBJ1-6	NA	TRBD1	TGTGCCAGCAGGATCAGACAGGGGGAATCACCCCTCCACTTT	CASRIRQGESPLHF
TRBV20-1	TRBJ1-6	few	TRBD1	TGCAGTGCTGGGGACAGGGGAGTTAATTCACCCCTCCACTTT	CSAGDRGVNSPLHF
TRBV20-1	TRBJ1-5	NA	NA	TGCAGTGCTAGCGGGGACGGCCCAGGTCAGCCCCAGCATTTT	CSASGDGPGQPQHF
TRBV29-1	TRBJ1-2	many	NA	TGCAGCGTTGATCTCCTACATAACTATGGCTACACCTTC	CSVDLLHNYGYTF
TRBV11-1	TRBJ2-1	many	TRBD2	TGTGCCAGCAGTGGGAGGGGAAATGAGCAGTTCTTC	CASSGRGNEQFF
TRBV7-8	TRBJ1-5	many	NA	TGTGCCAGCAGCTTTCGACGGGATCAGCCCCAGCATTTT	CASSFRRDQPQHF
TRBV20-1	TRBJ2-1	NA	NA	TGCAGTGCTAGAGATCGGGGGTCTCCGGGGGATGAGCAGTTCTTC	CSARDRGSPGDEQFF
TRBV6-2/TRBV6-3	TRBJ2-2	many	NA	TGTGCCAGCAGTTACTCAAGCAGGGCCGGGGAGCTGTTTTTT	CASSYSSRAGELFF
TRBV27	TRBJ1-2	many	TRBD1	TGTGCCAGCACCAAATCATATTCAGGGGGCACTGGCTACACCTTC	CASTKSYSGGTGYTF
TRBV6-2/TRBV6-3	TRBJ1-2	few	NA	TGTGCCAGCAGTTACGGGAGAACTGTGTCCTATGGCTACACCTTC	CASSYGRTVSYGYTF
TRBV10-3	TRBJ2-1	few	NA	TGTGCCGTCCGGACAAATTACAATGAGCAGTTCTTC	CAVRTNYNEQFF
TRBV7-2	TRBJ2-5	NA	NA	TGTGCCAGCAGCTTTTACCAGACCCAGTACTTC	CASSFYQTQYF
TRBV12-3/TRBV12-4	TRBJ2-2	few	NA	TGTGCCAGCAGTTTAGGGACGCTAACCTCCAACACCGGGGAGCTGTTTTTT	CASSLGTLTSNTGELFF
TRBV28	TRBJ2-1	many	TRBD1	TGTGCCAGCAGCTCTAGGACAGGGAACAATGAGCAGTTCTTC	CASSSRTGNNEQFF
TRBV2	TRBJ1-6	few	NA	TGTGCCAGCAGGGGGACACAGATCTATAATTCACCCCTCCACTTT	CASRGTQIYNSPLHF
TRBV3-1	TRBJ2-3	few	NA	TGTGCCAGCAGCCAAGATAGCTTCCAGCCGGCAGATACGCAGTATTTT	CASSQDSFQPADTQYF
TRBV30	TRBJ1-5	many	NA	TGTGCCTGGAGTGTAGAGGGCGGCCATCAGCCCCAGCATTTT	CAWSVEGGHQPQHF
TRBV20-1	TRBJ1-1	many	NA	TGCAGTGCTAGGGGAAGAGTGAACACTGAAGCTTTCTTT	CSARGRVNTEAFF
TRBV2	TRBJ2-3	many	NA	TGTGCCAGCCGGCTTGCCGAGGATACGCAGTATTTT	CASRLAEDTQYF
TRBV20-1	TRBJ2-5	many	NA	TGCAGTGCTCCACAGGGTGGCGGGGAGACCCAGTACTTC	CSAPQGGGETQYF
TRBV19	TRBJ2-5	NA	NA	TGTGCCAGTAGTATCTTTACAGAACCAGAGACCCAGTACTTC	CASSIFTEPETQYF